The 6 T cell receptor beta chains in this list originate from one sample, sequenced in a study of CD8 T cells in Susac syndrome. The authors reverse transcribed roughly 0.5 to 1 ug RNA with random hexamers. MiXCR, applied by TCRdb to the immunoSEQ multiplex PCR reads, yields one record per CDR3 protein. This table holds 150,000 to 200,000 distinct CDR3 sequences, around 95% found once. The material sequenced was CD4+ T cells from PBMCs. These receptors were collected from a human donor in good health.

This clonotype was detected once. The CDR3 DNA reads as TGTGCCTGGGCCTTCACCCAGCTAGCGTCCACAGATACGCAGTATTTT. It encodes CAWAFTQLASTDTQYF. J is TRBJ2-3 and V is TRBV30, with TRBD2 as a possible D gene (6 bases). CDR3 length equals 16 residues. V was cut by 5 bases and J by 2 bases, with 20 bases left in between. Germline CDR1 is GTSNPN and CDR2 is SVGIG (reference sequence).

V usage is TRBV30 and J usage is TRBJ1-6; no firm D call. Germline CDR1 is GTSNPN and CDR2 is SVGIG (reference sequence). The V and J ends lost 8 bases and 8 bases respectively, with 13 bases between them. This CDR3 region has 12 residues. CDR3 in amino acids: CAHMTGDSPLHF. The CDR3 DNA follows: TGTGCCCACATGACGGGAGATTCACCCCTCCACTTT.

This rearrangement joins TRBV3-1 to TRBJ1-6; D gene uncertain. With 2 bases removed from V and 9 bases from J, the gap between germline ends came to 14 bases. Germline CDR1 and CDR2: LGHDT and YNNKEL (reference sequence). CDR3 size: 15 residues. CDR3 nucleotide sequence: TGTGCCAGCAGCCAACGCTGGACTCGCTCTTCACCCCTCCACTTT. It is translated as CASSQRWTRSSPLHF.

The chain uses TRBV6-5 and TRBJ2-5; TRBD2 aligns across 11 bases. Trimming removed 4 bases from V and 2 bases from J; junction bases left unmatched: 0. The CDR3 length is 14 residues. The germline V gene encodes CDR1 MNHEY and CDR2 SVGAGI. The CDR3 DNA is TGTGCCAGCAGTTGGACTAGCGGGCAAGAGACCCAGTACTTC. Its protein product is CASSWTSGQETQYF.

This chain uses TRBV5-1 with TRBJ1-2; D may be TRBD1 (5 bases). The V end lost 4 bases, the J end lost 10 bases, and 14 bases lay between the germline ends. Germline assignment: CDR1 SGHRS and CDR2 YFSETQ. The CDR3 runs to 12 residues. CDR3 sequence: CASSITGMDYTF. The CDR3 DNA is TGCGCCAGCAGCATTACAGGAATGGACTACACCTTC.

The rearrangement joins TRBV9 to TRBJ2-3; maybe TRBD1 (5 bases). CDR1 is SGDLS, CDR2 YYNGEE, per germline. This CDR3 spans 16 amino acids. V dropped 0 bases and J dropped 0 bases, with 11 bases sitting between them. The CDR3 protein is CASSVGRGMSTDTQYF. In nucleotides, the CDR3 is TGTGCCAGCAGCGTAGGAAGGGGTATGAGCACAGATACGCAGTATTTT. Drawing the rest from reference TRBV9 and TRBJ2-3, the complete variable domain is DSGVTQTPKHLITATGQRVTLRCSPRSGDLSVYWYQQSLDQGLQFLIQYYNGEERAKGNILERFSAQQFPDLHSELNLSSLELGDSALYFCASSVGRGMSTDTQYFGPGTRLTVL.